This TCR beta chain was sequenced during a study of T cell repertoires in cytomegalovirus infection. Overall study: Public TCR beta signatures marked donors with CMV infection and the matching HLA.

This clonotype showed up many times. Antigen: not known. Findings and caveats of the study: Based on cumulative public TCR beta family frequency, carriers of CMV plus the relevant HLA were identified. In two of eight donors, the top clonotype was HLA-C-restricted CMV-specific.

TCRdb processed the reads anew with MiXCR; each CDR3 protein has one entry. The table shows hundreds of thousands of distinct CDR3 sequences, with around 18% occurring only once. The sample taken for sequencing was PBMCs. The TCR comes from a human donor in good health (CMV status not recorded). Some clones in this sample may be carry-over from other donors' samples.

CDR3 in DNA: TGTGCCAGCAGCTTCGGCGGGGGGGGCCCAACAGATACGCAGTATTTT. Translation gives CASSFGGGGPTDTQYF. The chain combines TRBV7-2 with TRBJ2-3; 9 nucleotides agree with TRBD2. The germline CDR1 and CDR2 sequences are SGHTA and FQGNSA. J lost 3 bases, V lost 3 bases, and 7 bases had no gene match. The CDR3 contains 16 residues.